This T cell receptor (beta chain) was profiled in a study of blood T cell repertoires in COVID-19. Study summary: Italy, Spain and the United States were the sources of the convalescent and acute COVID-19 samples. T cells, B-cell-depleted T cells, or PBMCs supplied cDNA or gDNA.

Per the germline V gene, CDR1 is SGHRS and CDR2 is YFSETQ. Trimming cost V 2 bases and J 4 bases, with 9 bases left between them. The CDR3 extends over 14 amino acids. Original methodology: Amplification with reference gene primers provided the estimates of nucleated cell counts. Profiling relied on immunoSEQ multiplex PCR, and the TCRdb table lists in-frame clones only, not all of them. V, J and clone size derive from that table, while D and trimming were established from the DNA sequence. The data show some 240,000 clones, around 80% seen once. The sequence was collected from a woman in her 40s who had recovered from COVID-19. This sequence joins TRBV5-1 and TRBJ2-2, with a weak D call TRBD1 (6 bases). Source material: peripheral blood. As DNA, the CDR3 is TGCGCCAGCAGCTTCCAGGGGAGCACCGGGGAGCTGTTTTTT. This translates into CASSFQGSTGELFF.